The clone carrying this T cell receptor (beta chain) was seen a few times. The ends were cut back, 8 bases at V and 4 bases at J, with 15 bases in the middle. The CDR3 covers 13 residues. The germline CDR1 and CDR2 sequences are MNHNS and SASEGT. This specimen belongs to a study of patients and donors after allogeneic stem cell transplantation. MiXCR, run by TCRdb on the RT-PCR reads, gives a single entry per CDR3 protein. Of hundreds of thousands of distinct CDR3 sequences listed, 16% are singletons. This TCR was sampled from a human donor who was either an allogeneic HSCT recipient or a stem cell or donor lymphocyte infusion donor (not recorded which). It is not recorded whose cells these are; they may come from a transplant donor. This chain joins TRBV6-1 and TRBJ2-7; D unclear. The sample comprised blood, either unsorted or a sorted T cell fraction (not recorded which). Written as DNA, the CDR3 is TGTGCCAGCGGCTTGCAGATAGGATACGAGCAGTACTTC. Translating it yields CASGLQIGYEQYF.